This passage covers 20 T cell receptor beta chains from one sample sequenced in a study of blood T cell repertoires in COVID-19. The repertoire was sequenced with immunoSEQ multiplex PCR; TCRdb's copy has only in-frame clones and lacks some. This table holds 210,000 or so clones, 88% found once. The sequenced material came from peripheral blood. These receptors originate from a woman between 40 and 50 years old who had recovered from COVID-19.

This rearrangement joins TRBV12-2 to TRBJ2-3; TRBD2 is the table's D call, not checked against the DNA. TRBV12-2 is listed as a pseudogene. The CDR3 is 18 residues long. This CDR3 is CASRFTRTSEILTDTQYF. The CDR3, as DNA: TGTGCAAGTCGCTTCACTCGGACTAGCGAGATACTCACAGATACGCAGTATTTT.

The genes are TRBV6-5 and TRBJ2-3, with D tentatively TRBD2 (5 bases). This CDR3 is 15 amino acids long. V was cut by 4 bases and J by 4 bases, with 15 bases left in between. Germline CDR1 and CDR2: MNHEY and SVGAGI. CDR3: CASSLGDSASDTQYF. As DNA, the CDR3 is TGTGCCAGCAGTTTAGGCGATAGCGCTTCAGATACGCAGTATTTT.

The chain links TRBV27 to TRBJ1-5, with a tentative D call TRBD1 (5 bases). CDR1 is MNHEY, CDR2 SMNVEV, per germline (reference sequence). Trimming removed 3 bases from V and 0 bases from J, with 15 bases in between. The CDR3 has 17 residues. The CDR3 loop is CASSFTGRTYSNQPQHF. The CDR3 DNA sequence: TGTGCCAGCAGTTTTACAGGACGGACGTATAGCAATCAGCCCCAGCATTTT.

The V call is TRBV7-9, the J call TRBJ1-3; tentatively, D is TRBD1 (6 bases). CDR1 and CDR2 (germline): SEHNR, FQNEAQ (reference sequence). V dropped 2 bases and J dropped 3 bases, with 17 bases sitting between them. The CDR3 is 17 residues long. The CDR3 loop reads CASSLPDRGQRGNTIYF. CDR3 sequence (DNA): TGTGCCAGCAGCTTACCAGACCGTGGACAGCGTGGAAACACCATATATTTT.

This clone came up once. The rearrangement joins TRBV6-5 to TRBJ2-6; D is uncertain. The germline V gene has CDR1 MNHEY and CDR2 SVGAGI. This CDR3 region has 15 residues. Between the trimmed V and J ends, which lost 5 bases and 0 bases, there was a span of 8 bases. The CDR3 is CASSRAYSGANVLTF. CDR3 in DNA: TGTGCCAGCAGTCGAGCCTACTCTGGGGCCAACGTCCTGACTTTC.

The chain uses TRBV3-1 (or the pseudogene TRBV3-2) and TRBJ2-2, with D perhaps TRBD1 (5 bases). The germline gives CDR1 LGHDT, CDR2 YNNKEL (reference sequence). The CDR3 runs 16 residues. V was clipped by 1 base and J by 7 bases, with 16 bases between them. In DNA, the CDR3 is TGTGCCAGCAGCCAAGCCCTCAGGGTCGAAGGCGGGGAGCTGTTTTTT. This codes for CASSQALRVEGGELFF.

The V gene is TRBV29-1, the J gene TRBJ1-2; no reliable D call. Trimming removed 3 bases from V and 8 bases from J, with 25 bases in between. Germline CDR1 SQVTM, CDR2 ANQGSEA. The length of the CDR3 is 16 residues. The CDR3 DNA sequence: TGCAGCGTTGACGGCTCCGACACGCACTATGGAGGCGGCTACACCTTC. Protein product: CSVDGSDTHYGGGYTF.

CDR3 residues: CASSLGGNTQYF. The CDR3 coding sequence is TGTGCCAGCAGCTTAGGGGGGAATACGCAGTATTTT. V gene TRBV7-3 combines with J gene TRBJ2-3; D may be TRBD2 (6 bases). V lost 2 bases and J lost 7, with 7 bases in between. CDR1 and CDR2 from the germline V gene are SGHTA and FQGTGA. The CDR3 spans 12 residues.

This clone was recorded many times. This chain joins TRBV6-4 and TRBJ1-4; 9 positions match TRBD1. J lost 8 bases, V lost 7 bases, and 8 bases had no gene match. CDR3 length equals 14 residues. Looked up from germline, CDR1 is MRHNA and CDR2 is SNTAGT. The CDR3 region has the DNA TGTGCCAGCAAAGTGAGGACAGGGGACGAAAAACTGTTTTTT. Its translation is CASKVRTGDEKLFF.

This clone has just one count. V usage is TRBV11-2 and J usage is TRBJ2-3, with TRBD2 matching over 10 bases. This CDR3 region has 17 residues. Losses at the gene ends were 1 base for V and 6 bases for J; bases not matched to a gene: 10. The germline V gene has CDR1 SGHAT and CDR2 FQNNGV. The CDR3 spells CASSLGTSGRAADTQYF. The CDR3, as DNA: TGTGCCAGCAGCTTAGGAACAAGCGGGAGGGCCGCTGATACGCAGTATTTT.

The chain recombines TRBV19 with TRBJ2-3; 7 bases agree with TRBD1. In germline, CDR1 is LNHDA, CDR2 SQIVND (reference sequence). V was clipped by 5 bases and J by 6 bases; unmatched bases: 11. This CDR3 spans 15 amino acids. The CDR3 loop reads CASSPRQGELDTQYF. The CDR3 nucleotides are TGTGCCAGTAGTCCGAGACAGGGAGAGCTCGATACGCAGTATTTT.

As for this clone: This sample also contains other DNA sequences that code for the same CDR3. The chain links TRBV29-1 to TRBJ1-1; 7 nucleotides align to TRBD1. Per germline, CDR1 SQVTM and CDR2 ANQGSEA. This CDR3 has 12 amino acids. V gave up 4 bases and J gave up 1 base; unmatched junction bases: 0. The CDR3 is CSVGQGNTEAFF. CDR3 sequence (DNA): TGCAGCGTTGGACAGGGGAACACTGAAGCTTTCTTT.

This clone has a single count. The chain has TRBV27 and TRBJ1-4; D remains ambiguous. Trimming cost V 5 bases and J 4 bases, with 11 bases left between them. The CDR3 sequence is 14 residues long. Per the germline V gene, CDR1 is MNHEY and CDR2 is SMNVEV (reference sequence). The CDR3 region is CASSMRGSNEKLFF. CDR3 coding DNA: TGTGCCAGCAGTATGAGAGGGAGTAATGAAAAACTGTTTTTT.

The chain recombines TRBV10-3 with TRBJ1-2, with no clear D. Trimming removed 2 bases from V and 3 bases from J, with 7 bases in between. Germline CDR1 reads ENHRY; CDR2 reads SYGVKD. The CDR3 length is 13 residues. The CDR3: CAISEGSDYGYTF. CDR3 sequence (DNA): TGTGCCATCAGTGAGGGGAGCGACTATGGCTACACCTTC.

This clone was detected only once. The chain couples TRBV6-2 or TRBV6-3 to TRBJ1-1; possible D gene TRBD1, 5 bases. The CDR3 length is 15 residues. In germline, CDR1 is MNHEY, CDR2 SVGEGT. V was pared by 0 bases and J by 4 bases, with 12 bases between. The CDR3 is CASSYSFLGGTEAFF. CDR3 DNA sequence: TGTGCCAGCAGTTACTCTTTCCTGGGGGGCACTGAAGCTTTCTTT.

This chain's CDR3 is CASSLVGLATTGELFF. The CDR3 coding sequence is TGTGCCAGCAGCTTAGTGGGACTAGCAACCACCGGGGAGCTGTTTTTT. The rearrangement links TRBV7-2 to TRBJ2-2; 9 bases match TRBD2. There are 16 residues in the CDR3. Germline lookup yields CDR1 SGHTA and CDR2 FQGNSA. V shed 1 base, J shed 4 bases, and the junction held 4 bases outside the gene matches. Drawing the rest from reference TRBV7-2 and TRBJ2-2, the complete variable domain is GAGVSQSPSNKVTEKGKDVELRCDPISGHTALYWYRQSLGQGLEFLIYFQGNSAPDKSGLPSDRFSAERTGGSVSTLTIQRTQQEDSAVYLCASSLVGLATTGELFFGEGSRLTVL.

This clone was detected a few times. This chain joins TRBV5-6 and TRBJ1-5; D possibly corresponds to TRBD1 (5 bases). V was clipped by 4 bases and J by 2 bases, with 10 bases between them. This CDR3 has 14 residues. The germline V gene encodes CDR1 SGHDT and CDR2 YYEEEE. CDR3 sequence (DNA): TGTGCCAGCAGCCTAGGGGTGGGCAATCAGCCCCAGCATTTT. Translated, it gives CASSLGVGNQPQHF.

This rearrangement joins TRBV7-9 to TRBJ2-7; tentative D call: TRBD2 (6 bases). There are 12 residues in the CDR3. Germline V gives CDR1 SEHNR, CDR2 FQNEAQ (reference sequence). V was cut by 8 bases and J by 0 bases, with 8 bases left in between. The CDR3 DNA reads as TGTGCCAGCGCCGGGAGCTCCTACGAGCAGTACTTC. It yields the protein CASAGSSYEQYF.

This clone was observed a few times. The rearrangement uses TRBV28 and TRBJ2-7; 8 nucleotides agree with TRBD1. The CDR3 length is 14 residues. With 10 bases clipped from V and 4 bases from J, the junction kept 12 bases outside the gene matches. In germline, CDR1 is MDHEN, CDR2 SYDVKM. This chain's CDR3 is CATQRAGQGYEQYF. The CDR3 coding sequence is TGTGCCACCCAACGCGCTGGACAGGGATACGAGCAGTACTTC. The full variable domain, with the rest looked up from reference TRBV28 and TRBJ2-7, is DVKVTQSSRYLVKRTGEKVFLECVQDMDHENMFWYRQDPGLGLRLIYFSYDVKMKEKGDIPEGYSVSREKKERFSLILESASTNQTSMYLCATQRAGQGYEQYFGPGTRLTVT.

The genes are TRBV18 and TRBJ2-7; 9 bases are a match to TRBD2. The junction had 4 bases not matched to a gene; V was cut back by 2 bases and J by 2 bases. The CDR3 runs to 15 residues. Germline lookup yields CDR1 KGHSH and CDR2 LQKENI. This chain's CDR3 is CASSPGSGRTYEQYF. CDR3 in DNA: TGTGCCAGCTCACCAGGTAGCGGGAGAACCTACGAGCAGTACTTC.